This T cell receptor (beta chain) comes out of a study of blood T cell repertoires in COVID-19. On the study more broadly: Sites in the United States, Italy and Spain provided acute and convalescent COVID-19 samples. In each case, the material was cDNA or gDNA derived from T cells, B-cell-depleted T cells, or PBMCs.

Per the authors' pipeline: Amplification with reference gene primers provided the estimates of nucleated cell counts. Produced via immunoSEQ multiplex PCR; TCRdb's table is partial and in-frame only. Clone size and the V and J calls come from that table; the DNA yielded D and trimming. This table holds under 250,000 clones, approximately 86% found once. The CDR3 length is 14 residues. Trimming removed 8 bases at V and 4 bases at J, with 15 bases between. Germline-derived CDR1 and CDR2 are MNHEY and SVGAGI. The clonotype originates from a woman aged 55-69 years who had recovered from COVID-19. This chain joins TRBV6-5 and TRBJ1-3; a possible D gene is TRBD1 (5 bases). Sequencing was carried out using peripheral blood. The CDR3 here is CASRVHRQGNTIYF. The CDR3 DNA follows: TGTGCCAGCCGCGTACATAGACAGGGAAACACCATATATTTT.